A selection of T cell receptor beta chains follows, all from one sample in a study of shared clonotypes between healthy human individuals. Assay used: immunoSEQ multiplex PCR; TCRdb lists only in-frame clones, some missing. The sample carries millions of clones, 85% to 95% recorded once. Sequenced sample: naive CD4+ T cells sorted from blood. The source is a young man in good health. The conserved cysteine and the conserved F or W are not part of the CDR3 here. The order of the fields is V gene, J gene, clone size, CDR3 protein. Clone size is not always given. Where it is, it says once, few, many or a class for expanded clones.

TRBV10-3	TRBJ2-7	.	AISDFYEQY
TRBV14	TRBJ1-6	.	ASSQVAGINSPLH
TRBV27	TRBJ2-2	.	ASSYVAVNTGELF
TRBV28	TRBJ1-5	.	ASSLFPSRDTNQPQH
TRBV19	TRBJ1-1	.	ASSMWGENTEAF
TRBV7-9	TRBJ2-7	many	ASSYTTGVYEQY
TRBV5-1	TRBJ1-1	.	ASSLGGVGAEAF
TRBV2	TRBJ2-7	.	ASSALAGTGEQY
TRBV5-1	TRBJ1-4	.	ASSLWTDEKLF
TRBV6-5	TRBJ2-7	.	ASSPDRDGAYEQY
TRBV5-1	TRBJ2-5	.	ASSTGTKQETQY
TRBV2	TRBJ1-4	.	ASNRAINEKLF
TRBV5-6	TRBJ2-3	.	ASSFGEGTDTQY
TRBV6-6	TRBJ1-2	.	ASSYFSQALYGYT